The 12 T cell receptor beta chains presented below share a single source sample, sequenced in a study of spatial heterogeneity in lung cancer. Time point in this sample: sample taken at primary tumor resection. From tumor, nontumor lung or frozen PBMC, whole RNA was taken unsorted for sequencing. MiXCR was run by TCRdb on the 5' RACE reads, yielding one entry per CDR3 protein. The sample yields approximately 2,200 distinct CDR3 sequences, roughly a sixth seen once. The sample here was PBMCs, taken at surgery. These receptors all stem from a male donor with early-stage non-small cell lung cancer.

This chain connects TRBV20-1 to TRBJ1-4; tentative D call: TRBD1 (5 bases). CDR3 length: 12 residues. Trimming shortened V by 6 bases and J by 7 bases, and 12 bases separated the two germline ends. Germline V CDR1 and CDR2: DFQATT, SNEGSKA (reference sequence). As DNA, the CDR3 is TGCAGTGCACATACGGGGGGTGAAAAACTGTTTTTT. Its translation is CSAHTGGEKLFF.

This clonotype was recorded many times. As DNA, the CDR3 is TGTGCCAGCAGCGTCTCTGGGGCCAACGTCCTGACTTTC. Translating gives CASSVSGANVLTF. The V call is TRBV7-9, the J call TRBJ2-6, with D hard to call. V dropped 5 bases and J dropped 0 bases, with 2 bases sitting between them. Germline V lookup: CDR1 SEHNR, CDR2 FQNEAQ (reference sequence). The CDR3 runs to 13 residues.

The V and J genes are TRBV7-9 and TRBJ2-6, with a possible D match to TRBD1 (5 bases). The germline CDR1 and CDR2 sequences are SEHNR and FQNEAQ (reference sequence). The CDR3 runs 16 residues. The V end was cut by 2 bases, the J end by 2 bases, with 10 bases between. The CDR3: CASSLLVGAGANVLTF. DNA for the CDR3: TGTGCCAGCAGCTTATTAGTAGGGGCTGGGGCCAACGTCCTGACTTTC.

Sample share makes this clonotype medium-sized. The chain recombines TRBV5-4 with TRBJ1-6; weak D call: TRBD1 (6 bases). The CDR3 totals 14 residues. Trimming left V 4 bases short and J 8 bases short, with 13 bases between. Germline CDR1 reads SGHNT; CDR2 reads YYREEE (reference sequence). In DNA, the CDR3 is TGTGCCAGCAGCCGCCAGGGGTGGGATTCACCCCTCCACTTT. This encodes CASSRQGWDSPLHF. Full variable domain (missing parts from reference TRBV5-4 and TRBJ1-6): ETGVTQSPTHLIKTRGQQVTLRCSSQSGHNTVSWYQQALGQGPQFIFQYYREEENGRGNFPPRFSGLQFPNYSSELNVNALELDDSALYLCASSRQGWDSPLHFGNGTRLTVT.

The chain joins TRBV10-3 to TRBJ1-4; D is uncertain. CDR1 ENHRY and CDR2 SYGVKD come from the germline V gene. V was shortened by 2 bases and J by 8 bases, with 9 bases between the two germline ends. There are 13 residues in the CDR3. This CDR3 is CAISEHGGEKLFF. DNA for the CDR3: TGTGCCATCAGTGAGCATGGTGGAGAAAAACTGTTTTTT.

CDR3 amino acids: CASSLWQQGNTEAFF. Written as DNA, the CDR3 is TGCGCCAGCAGCTTGTGGCAACAGGGGAACACTGAAGCTTTCTTT. This chain connects TRBV5-1 to TRBJ1-1; D might be TRBD1 (6 bases). CDR1 is SGHRS and CDR2 is YFSETQ in the germline V gene. V lost 1 base and J lost 1, with 11 bases in between. The CDR3 runs 15 residues.

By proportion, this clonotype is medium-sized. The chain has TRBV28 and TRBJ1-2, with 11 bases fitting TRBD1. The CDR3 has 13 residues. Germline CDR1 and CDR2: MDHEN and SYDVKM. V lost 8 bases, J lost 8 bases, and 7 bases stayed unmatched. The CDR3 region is CASWDRGWWGYTF. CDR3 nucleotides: TGTGCCAGCTGGGACAGGGGGTGGTGGGGCTACACCTTC.

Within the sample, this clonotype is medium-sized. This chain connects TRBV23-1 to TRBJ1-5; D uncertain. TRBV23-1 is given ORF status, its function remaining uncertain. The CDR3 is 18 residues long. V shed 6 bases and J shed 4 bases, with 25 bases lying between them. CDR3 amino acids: CASRSWAWDPISNQPQHF. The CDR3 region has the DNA TGCGCCAGCAGATCATGGGCTTGGGATCCCATCTCTAATCAGCCCCAGCATTTT.

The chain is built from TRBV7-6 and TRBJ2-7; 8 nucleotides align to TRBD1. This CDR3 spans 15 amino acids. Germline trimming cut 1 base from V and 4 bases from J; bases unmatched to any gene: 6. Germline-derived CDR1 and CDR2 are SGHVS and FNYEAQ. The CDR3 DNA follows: TGTGCCAGCAGCTTAGGAGGACAGGGAAAGTACGAGCAGTACTTC. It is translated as CASSLGGQGKYEQYF.

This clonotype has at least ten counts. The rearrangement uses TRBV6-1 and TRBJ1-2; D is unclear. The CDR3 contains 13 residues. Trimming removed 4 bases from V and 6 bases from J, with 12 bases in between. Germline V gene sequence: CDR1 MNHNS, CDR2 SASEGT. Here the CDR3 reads CASSAFDKDGYTF. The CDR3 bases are TGTGCCAGCAGTGCCTTCGACAAAGATGGCTACACCTTC.

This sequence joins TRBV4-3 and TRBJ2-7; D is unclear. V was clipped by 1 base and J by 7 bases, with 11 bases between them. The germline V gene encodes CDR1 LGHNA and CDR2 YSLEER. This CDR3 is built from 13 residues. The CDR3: CASSQVPQGEQYF. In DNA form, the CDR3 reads TGCGCCAGCAGCCAAGTGCCTCAAGGGGAGCAGTACTTC.

CDR3 residues: CASSPLAGTETQYF. CDR3 DNA: TGTGCCAGCAGCCCTCTAGCGGGAACAGAGACCCAGTACTTC. This chain connects TRBV11-2 to TRBJ2-5, with 9 nucleotides matching TRBD2. Trimming removed 5 bases from V and 4 bases from J; junction bases left unmatched: 5. Germline lookup yields CDR1 SGHAT and CDR2 FQNNGV. This CDR3 spans 14 amino acids.